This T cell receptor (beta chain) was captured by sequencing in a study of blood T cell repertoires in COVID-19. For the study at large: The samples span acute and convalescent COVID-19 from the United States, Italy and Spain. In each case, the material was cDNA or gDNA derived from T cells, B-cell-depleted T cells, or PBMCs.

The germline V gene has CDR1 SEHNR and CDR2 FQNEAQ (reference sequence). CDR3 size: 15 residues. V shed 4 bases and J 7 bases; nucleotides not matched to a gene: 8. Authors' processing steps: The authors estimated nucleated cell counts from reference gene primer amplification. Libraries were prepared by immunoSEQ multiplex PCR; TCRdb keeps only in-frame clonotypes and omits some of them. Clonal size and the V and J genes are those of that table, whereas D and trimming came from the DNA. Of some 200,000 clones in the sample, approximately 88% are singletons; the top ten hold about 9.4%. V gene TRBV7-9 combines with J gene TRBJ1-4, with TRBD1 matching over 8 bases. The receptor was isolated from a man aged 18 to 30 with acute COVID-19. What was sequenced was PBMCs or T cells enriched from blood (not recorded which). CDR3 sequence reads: CASSSGQGVSEKLFF. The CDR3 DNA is TGTGCCAGCAGCTCCGGACAGGGAGTAAGTGAAAAACTGTTTTTT.